This record concerns one T cell receptor beta chain sequence. Its antigen is as yet unknown. This entry is derived from a study of OX40 agonist ivuxolimab in advanced cancers. Study background: With ivuxolimab, an agonistic anti-OX40 (CD134) antibody, patients were treated. All patients had ivuxolimab intravenously every 2 weeks at 0.01 to 10 mg/kg.

This CDR3 contains 13 residues. V lost 2 bases to trimming and J lost 1 base, with 6 bases between them. Germline V gene data show CDR1 as MNHEY and CDR2 as SVGAGI. Using immunoSEQ multiplex PCR, the repertoire was profiled, and TCRdb retains in-frame clones only, with some absent. The repertoire has 150,000 to 190,000 clones, 90% to 95% of them found once; the top ten carry just over 0.3%. Regarding the study as a whole: CD4+ T cells averaged fewer expanded clones than CD8+ T cells. The expanded peripheral T cells' antigen specificity was not determined.

The specimen was CD4+ or CD8+ T cells sorted from blood, collected in a trial of the OX40 agonist ivuxolimab. The clonotype comes from an adult with an advanced solid tumor such as melanoma, head and neck, liver or kidney cancer. The genes are TRBV6-5 and TRBJ2-7; D is uncertain. CDR3 in DNA: TGTGCCAGCAGTTACGCCACATCCTACGAGCAGTACTTC. As protein: CASSYATSYEQYF.